A selection of T cell receptor beta chains follows, all from one sample in a study of T cells in tuberculosis. The data were produced by immunoSEQ multiplex PCR, yet TCRdb's version contains in-frame clones alone and is incomplete. The sample lists about 29,000 clones; roughly 89% were seen once. The sequenced sample consisted of PBMCs. The receptors derive from a donor aged 5 to 30 with latent tuberculosis or without tuberculosis infection. CDR3s include the opening cysteine and the closing phenylalanine or tryptophan. D genes are given only for firm matches.

TRBV5-8	TRBD2	TRBJ2-1	CASSLELAGWGSEQFF
TRBV6-4	.	TRBJ2-2	CASSDRDTGELFF
TRBV27	TRBD2	TRBJ2-7	CASSLMVRGEISYEQYF
TRBV7-9	.	TRBJ2-3	CASSLGRAGTDTQYF
TRBV7-2	TRBD1	TRBJ1-5	CASSPQGARNQPQHF
TRBV10-3	TRBD1	TRBJ2-3	CAIRGKGQGQDTQYF
TRBV7-2	TRBD2	TRBJ2-7	CASSLYGTSGTRYEQYF
TRBV19	.	TRBJ2-2	CASMGTLNTGELFF
TRBV29-1	TRBD1	TRBJ2-5	CSVEDLGGQGLETQYF
TRBV11-2	.	TRBJ2-3	CASSLGWPDTQYF
TRBV6-5	TRBD1	TRBJ2-2	CASSQPGQKTGELFF
TRBV5-4	.	TRBJ1-2	CASSFRGVDYGYTF
TRBV5-6	.	TRBJ1-2	CASSLKNSNYGYTF
TRBV29-1	.	TRBJ1-1	CSPSGHLNTEAFF
TRBV5-4	.	TRBJ2-2	CASSYLLGGAAGELFF
TRBV25-1	.	TRBJ2-5	CASSNPQYQETQYF
TRBV19	TRBD2	TRBJ2-1	CASTAQRGDNEQFF
TRBV29-1	.	TRBJ2-5	CTVWRDTLDF
TRBV25-1	.	TRBJ1-1	CASSVTEYTEAFF
TRBV5-6	.	TRBJ1-5	CASSLAGGNSNQPQHF
TRBV27	TRBD1	TRBJ1-5	CASRPGTGQISNQPQHF
TRBV6-5	TRBD1	TRBJ2-2	CAIGTANTGELFF